The clone carrying this T cell receptor beta chain was counted between two and nine times. As yet, its antigen is unknown. These data are taken from a study of spatial heterogeneity in lung cancer. Whole-study context: There were, on average, more than 8.5 raw-read appearances for each unique TCR and UMI combination. General observations from the study: At resection, ubiquitous expanded tumor TCRs appeared in blood more than at follow-up.

The V gene lost 5 bases and the J gene lost 8 bases, with 18 bases spanning the gap. Per the germline V gene, CDR1 is SGHAT and CDR2 is FQNNGV. The CDR3 runs 14 residues. As for time point: sample taken at primary tumor resection. Every TCR cDNA molecule carried a tag that served as a unique molecular identifier. TCRdb re-called the 5' RACE reads through MiXCR, storing one row per CDR3 protein. The sample carries roughly 39,000 distinct CDR3 sequences, nearly 7% recorded once. The clonotype originates from a female donor with early-stage non-small cell lung cancer. J is TRBJ1-2 and V is TRBV11-2, with a tentative D call TRBD1 (6 bases). The sample was PBMCs, taken at surgery. The CDR3 reads CASSPAGRGGGYTF. DNA for the CDR3: TGTGCCAGCAGCCCCGCTGGCAGGGGCGGGGGCTACACCTTC. The whole variable domain, remainder taken from reference TRBV11-2 and TRBJ1-2, is EAGVAQSPRYKIIEKRQSVAFWCNPISGHATLYWYQQILGQGPKLLIQFQNNGVVDDSQLPKDRFSAERLKGVDSTLKIQPAKLEDSAVYLCASSPAGRGGGYTFGSGTRLTVV.